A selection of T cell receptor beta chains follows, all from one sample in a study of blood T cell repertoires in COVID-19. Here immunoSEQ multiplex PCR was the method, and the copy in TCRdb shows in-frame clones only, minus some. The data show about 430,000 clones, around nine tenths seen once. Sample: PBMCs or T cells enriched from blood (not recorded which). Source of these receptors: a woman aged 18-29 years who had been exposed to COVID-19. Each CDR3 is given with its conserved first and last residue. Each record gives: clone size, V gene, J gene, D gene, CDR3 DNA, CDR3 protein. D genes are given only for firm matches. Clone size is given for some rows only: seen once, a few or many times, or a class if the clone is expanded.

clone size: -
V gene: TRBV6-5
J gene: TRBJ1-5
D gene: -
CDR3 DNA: TGTGCCAGCAGTTATGATACATATAGCAATCAGCCCCAGCATTTT
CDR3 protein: CASSYDTYSNQPQHF

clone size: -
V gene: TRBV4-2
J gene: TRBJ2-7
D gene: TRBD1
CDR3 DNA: TGTGCCAGCAGCCTACCCGGGACAGGGGGCTACGAGCAGTACTTC
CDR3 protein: CASSLPGTGGYEQYF

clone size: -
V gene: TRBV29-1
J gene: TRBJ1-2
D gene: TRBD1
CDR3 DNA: TGCAGCGCACATGGACAGGGGGATTTAAGCGGCTACACCTTC
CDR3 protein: CSAHGQGDLSGYTF

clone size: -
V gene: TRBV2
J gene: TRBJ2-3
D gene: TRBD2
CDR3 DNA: TGTGCCGGAAACCCGTTTAGCGGGAGGGACGGCACAGATACGCAGTATTTT
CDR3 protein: CAGNPFSGRDGTDTQYF

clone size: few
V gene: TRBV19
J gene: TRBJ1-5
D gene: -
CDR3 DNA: TGTGCCAGTAGTATCCCAGGCCCTCAGCCCCAGCATTTT
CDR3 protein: CASSIPGPQPQHF

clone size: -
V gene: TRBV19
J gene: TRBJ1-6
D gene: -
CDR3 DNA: TGTGCCAGTAGTAAACGAGACTCCTATAATTCACCCCTCCACTTT
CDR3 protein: CASSKRDSYNSPLHF

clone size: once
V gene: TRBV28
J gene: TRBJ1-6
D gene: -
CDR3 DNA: TGTGCCAGCAGTTTCCTCGGCCCGGGCTCCTATAATTCACCCCTCCACTTT
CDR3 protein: CASSFLGPGSYNSPLHF

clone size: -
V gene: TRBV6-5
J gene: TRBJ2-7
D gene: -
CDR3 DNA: TGTGCCAGCAGTTTCTCGACAGAGTCCTACGAGCAGTACTTC
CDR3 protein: CASSFSTESYEQYF

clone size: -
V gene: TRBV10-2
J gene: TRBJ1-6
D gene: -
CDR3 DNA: TGCGCCAGCAGTGAGGGGGGGACCAACTCACCCCTCCACTTT
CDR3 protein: CASSEGGTNSPLHF

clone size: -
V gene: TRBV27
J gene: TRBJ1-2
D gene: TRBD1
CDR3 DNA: TGTGCCAGCAGCCTGGACAGGGTGAATGGCTACACCTTC
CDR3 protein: CASSLDRVNGYTF

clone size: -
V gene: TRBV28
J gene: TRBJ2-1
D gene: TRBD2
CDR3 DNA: TGTGCCAGCAGTTTATACCCGGGGGGGCTCAATGAGCAGTTCTTC
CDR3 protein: CASSLYPGGLNEQFF

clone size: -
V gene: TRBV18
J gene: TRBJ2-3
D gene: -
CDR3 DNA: TGTGCCAGCTCACCGAGTTGGGCCACAGATACGCAGTATTTT
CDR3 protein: CASSPSWATDTQYF

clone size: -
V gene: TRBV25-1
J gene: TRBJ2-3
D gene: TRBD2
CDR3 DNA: TGTGCCAGCAGGAAAGCGGGAGATGGGGATACGCAGTATTTT
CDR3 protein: CASRKAGDGDTQYF

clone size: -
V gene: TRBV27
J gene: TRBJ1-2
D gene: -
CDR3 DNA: TGTGCCAGCAGTTTAAATCGCGGCGATTTCTCCTCCTTCTATGGCTACACCTTC
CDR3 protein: CASSLNRGDFSSFYGYTF

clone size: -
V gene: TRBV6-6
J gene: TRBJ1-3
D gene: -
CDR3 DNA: TGTGCCAGCAGTGTAAGCCCGACAGCTGGAAACACCATATATTTT
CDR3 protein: CASSVSPTAGNTIYF

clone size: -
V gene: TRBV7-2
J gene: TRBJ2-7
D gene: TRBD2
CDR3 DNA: TGTGCCAGCAGCCCAAATAGCGGGAGCTCGCCATACGAGCAGTACTTC
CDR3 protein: CASSPNSGSSPYEQYF

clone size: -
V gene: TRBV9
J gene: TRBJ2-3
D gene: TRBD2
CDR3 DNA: TGTGCCAGCAGCGGGCCGGGACTAGCGACAGATACGCAGTATTTT
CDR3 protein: CASSGPGLATDTQYF

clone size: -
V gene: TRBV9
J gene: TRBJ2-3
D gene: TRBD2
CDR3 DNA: TGTGCCAGCAGCCCAGTAGCGGGGGGGATTGCAGATACGCAGTATTTT
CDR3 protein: CASSPVAGGIADTQYF

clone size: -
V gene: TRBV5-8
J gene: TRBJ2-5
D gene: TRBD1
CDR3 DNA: TGTGCCAGCAGCTCGGGACAGGTTTACCAAGAGACCCAGTACTTC
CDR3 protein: CASSSGQVYQETQYF

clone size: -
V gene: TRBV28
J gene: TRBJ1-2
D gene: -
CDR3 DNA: TGTGCCAGCAGTTTAATATCGGGGGTGATCGGTTATGGCTACACCTTC
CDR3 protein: CASSLISGVIGYGYTF

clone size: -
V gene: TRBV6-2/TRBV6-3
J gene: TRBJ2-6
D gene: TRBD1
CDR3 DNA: TGTGCCAGCAGTTTACAGGGGACTGGGGCCAACGTCCTGACTTTC
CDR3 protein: CASSLQGTGANVLTF

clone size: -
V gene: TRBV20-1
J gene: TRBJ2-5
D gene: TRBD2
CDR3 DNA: TGCAGTGCTAGTAACCAGGGACTAGCGGGAGTAGAGACCCAGTACTTC
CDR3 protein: CSASNQGLAGVETQYF

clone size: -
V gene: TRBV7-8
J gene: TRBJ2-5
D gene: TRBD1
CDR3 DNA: TGTGCCAGCAGCCTAGGGACAGGGGGCTCAGGGGAGACCCAGTACTTC
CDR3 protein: CASSLGTGGSGETQYF

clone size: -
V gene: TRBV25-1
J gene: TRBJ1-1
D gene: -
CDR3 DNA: TGTGCCAGCAGTGCCGGACAGCCACTGGGGACTGAAGCTTTCTTT
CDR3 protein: CASSAGQPLGTEAFF

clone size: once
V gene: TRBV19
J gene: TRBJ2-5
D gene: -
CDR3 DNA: TGTGCCAGTAGTATAGTGGCTAGTTGGGAGACCCAGTACTTC
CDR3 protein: CASSIVASWETQYF

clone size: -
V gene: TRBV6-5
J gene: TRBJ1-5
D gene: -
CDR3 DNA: TGTGCCAGCAGACACCGGACAGTCCGCAATCAGCCCCAGCATTTT
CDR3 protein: CASRHRTVRNQPQHF

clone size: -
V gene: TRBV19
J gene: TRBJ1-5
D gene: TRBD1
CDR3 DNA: TGTGCCATTGGAGGGGGCAGCGATCAGCCCCAGCATTTT
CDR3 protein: CAIGGGSDQPQHF

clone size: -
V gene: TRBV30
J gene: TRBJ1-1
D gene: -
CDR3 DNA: TGTGCCTGTAAGGGGATGAACACTGAAGCTTTCTTT
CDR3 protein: CACKGMNTEAFF

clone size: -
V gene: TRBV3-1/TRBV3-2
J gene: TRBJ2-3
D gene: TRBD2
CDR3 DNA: TGTGCCAGCAGCCAAGACGGCGCTAGCGGGAATACGCAGTATTTT
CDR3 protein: CASSQDGASGNTQYF

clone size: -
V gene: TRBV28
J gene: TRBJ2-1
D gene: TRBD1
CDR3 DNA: TGTGCCAGCAGTTTCCCGGGACAGGGGATAAATGAGCAGTTCTTC
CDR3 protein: CASSFPGQGINEQFF

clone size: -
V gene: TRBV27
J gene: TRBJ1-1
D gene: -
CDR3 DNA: TGTGCCAGCAGTTTATGGGTGGGGGGGTCGAACACTGAAGCTTTCTTT
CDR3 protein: CASSLWVGGSNTEAFF

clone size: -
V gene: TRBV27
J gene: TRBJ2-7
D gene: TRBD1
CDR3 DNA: TGTGCCAGCAGTTCGACAGGGACCGAGCAGTACTTC
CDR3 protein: CASSSTGTEQYF

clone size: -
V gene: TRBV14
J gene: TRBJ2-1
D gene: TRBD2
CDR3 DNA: TGTGCCAGCAGCCAAGCGCCGGGAGGGGGTTACAATGAGCAGTTCTTC
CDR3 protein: CASSQAPGGGYNEQFF

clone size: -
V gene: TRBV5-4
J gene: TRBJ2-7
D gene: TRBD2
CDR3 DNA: TGTGCCAGCAGCTTGGCTAGCGGAGCTGGGAATTTCTACGAGCAGTACTTC
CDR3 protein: CASSLASGAGNFYEQYF

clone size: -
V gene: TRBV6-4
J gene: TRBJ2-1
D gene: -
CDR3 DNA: TGTGCCAGCAGTGAACAGCTTTACAATGAGCAGTTCTTC
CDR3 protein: CASSEQLYNEQFF

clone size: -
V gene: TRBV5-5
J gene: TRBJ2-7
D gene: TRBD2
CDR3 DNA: TGTGCCAGCATCAAGGACACCGGGAGGTACGAGCAGTACTTC
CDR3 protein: CASIKDTGRYEQYF

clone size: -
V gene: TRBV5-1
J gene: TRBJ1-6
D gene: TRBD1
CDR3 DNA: TGCGCCAGCAGCTTGTCTGGGACAGGGCTGACCTATAATTCACCCCTCCACTTT
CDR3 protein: CASSLSGTGLTYNSPLHF

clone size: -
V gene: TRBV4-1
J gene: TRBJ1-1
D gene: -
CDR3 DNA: TGCGCCAGCAGCCATATACAGTCGAACACTGAAGCTTTCTTT
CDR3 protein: CASSHIQSNTEAFF

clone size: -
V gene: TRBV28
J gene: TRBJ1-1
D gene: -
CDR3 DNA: TGTGCCAGCAGTTTAACGAGAGGTCATGAAGCTTTCTTT
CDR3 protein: CASSLTRGHEAFF